This record looks at one TCR beta chain sequence and its context. This sample was included in a study of blood T cell repertoires in COVID-19. Libraries were prepared by immunoSEQ multiplex PCR; TCRdb keeps only in-frame clonotypes and omits some of them. Of around 400,000 clones in the sample, over 85% were seen once. The V end lost 1 base, the J end lost 5 bases, and 17 bases lay between the germline ends. This CDR3 is built from 16 residues. Germline CDR1 is MNHEY and CDR2 is SMNVEV (reference sequence). Across 24 US areas, participants ranged in age from about 18 to 100 years. Cohort assignment relied on participant-reported clinical history.

This chain joins TRBV27 and TRBJ1-2; D is unresolved. The sample taken for sequencing was PBMCs or T cells enriched from blood (not recorded which). The source of this sequence is a woman aged 25 to 39 who had recovered from COVID-19. CDR3 sequence (DNA): TGTGCCAGCAGTTTATTACCCCACGGACGGGAATATGGCTACACCTTC. Translating it yields CASSLLPHGREYGYTF.